These T cell receptor beta chains were read from a single sample in a study of cytomegalovirus exposure and HLA in healthy donors. TCRdb's table, derived via immunoSEQ multiplex PCR, lists solely in-frame clones and lacks some. The table lists 200,000 or so clones, about four fifths of them singletons, with approximately 2.9% in the top ten. Sequenced input: PBMCs. These receptors all stem from a woman between 50 and 59 years old in good health and CMV-seropositive. Both conserved end residues are part of each CDR3. D genes are given only for firm matches. A clone size is listed for some rows: how often the clone was seen (once, few, many), or a class if it is expanded.

TRBJ2-5 | TRBV7-7 | TRBD2 | - | TGTGCTAGCAGGGGAAAGCGGGGGGCTCTCCAAGAGACCCAGTACTTC | CASRGKRGALQETQYF
TRBJ2-2 | TRBV6-1 | - | - | TGTGCCAGCAGTGAAGAGGCAGGGGTGGCGTCCGGGGAGCTGTTTTTT | CASSEEAGVASGELFF
TRBJ1-5 | TRBV2 | - | - | TGTGCCAGCACAGGTGGCAATCAGCCCCAGCATTTT | CASTGGNQPQHF
TRBJ2-7 | TRBV5-4 | TRBD1 | - | TGTGCCAGCAGTAGACAGGGATTCGAGCAGTACTTC | CASSRQGFEQYF
TRBJ2-7 | TRBV12-2 | - | - | TGTGCAAGTCGCTTGCTCGGACAGGGGTGGTCCTACGAGCAGTACTTC | CASRLLGQGWSYEQYF
TRBJ2-6 | TRBV19 | - | - | TGTGCCAGTAGTTCGTCTGGGGCCAACGTCCTGACTTTC | CASSSSGANVLTF
TRBJ1-2 | TRBV30 | - | - | TGTGCCTGGAGTTGGCTCCAAGGGGGTGGCTACACCTTC | CAWSWLQGGGYTF
TRBJ1-4 | TRBV19 | - | - | TGTGCCAGTAGTATTGGGACATTCACTAATGAAAAACTGTTTTTT | CASSIGTFTNEKLFF
TRBJ2-1 | TRBV21-1 | - | - | TGTGCCAGCAGCAGGGGGACAGGGACCCATGAGCAGTTCTTC | CASSRGTGTHEQFF
TRBJ1-1 | TRBV7-3 | - | few | TGTGCCAGCAGCTTAGAAGGGGGTCGGAACACTGAAGCTTTCTTT | CASSLEGGRNTEAFF
TRBJ1-4 | TRBV6-6 | - | - | TGTGCCAGCAGTTACTCAGACGCCGGGACTAATGAAAAACTGTTTTTT | CASSYSDAGTNEKLFF
TRBJ2-1 | TRBV7-9 | - | - | TGTTCCAGCAGCTTAGTAGTTCGGGGGATGGAAAACAATGAGCAGTTCTTC | CSSSLVVRGMENNEQFF
TRBJ2-4 | TRBV18 | TRBD2 | - | TGTGCCAGCTCACCACTAGCGGGGTCAAACATTCAGTACTTC | CASSPLAGSNIQYF
TRBJ1-1 | TRBV28 | - | - | TGTGCCAGCACCCTTGGAAGGGGCGCTGAAGCTTTCTTT | CASTLGRGAEAFF
TRBJ1-5 | TRBV6-5 | - | - | TGTGCCAGCAGTGAATCTGGGAGACAGCCCCAGCATTTT | CASSESGRQPQHF
TRBJ1-5 | TRBV25-1 | - | - | TGTGCCAGCAGTGAAGGCGGGTGGGTGGGCAATCAGCCCCAGCATTTT | CASSEGGWVGNQPQHF
TRBJ2-7 | TRBV15 | - | - | TGTGCCACCAGCAGAGAGAACAGGCTCAACGAGCAGTACTTC | CATSRENRLNEQYF
TRBJ2-1 | TRBV7-9 | TRBD2 | - | TGTGCCAGCAGCTTCGCGGGGGGGCCCGGCAATGAGCAGTTCTTC | CASSFAGGPGNEQFF
TRBJ2-5 | TRBV4-2 | - | - | TGTGCCAGCAGCCAAGAAAGCGGACGGGAGGAGACCCAGTACTTC | CASSQESGREETQYF
TRBJ1-2 | TRBV5-1 | TRBD1 | - | TGCGCCAGCAGCCGGGGACAGGGCGCCCCGGGTGGCTACACCTTC | CASSRGQGAPGGYTF